This T cell receptor (beta chain) was identified in a study of cytomegalovirus exposure and HLA in healthy donors. With 60 Vbeta and 13 Jbeta primers, the PCR was carried out. Some clones are missing from TCRdb's copy, which holds only in-frame ones; the method was immunoSEQ multiplex PCR. The table counts approximately 96,000 clones; 5.5% lies in the top ten. V was pared by 0 bases and J by 4 bases, with 9 bases between. CDR1 is MGHRA, CDR2 YSYEKL, per germline. The CDR3 covers 14 residues. The study, taken as a whole, reports: It has been reported that TCR beta sequences accurately predicted the HLA-A and HLA-B alleles of most subjects.

Of note for this clone: Its specificity is not known.

Sequenced: PBMCs. The receptor's source is a girl aged 5 to 17 in good health and CMV-seropositive. The gene calls are TRBV4-1 and TRBJ1-1; a possible D gene is TRBD1 (5 bases). CDR3 DNA: TGCGCCAGCAGCCAAGAATTCAGGGCCACTGAAGCTTTCTTT. It is translated as CASSQEFRATEAFF.